One sample yielded the 2 T cell receptor beta chains listed below, sequenced in a study of blood T cell repertoires in COVID-19. Some clones are missing from TCRdb's copy, which holds only in-frame ones; the method was immunoSEQ multiplex PCR. The data contain 68,000 or so clones, 90% to 95% of them singletons. Material for sequencing was peripheral blood. These receptors were obtained from a man in his forties with COVID-19, enrolled during active disease.

The V and J genes are TRBV11-2 and TRBJ1-4, with D perhaps TRBD1 (5 bases). Germline assignment: CDR1 SGHAT and CDR2 FQNNGV. V was cut by 2 bases and J by 2 bases, with 12 bases left in between. The CDR3 is 16 amino acids. CDR3 DNA sequence: TGTGCCAGCAGCTTATTTCCTCCAGGGACTAATGAAAAACTGTTTTTT. The encoded protein is CASSLFPPGTNEKLFF.

This clone is a singleton in its sample. The rearrangement links TRBV6-6 to TRBJ1-5, with D perhaps TRBD1 (5 bases). V lost 5 bases and J lost 5, with 10 bases in between. This CDR3 is 13 amino acids long. Germline CDR1 is MNHNY and CDR2 is SVGAGI (reference sequence). CDR3 region: CASSNRWDQPQHF. In nucleotides, the CDR3 is TGTGCCAGCAGTAACAGGTGGGATCAGCCCCAGCATTTT.